The rows below give T cell receptor beta chains drawn from one sample of a study of CD8 T cells in ankylosing spondylitis. TCRdb re-analysed the 5' RACE reads in MiXCR, keeping a single row per CDR3 protein. This sample has around 330,000 distinct CDR3 sequences, with under 14% found just once. The sample taken for sequencing was blood, either unsorted or a sorted T cell fraction (not recorded which). The receptors shown here come from a female donor with ankylosing spondylitis or in good health (not recorded which). The CDR3 runs from the conserved cysteine through the conserved F or W. The D gene is left open where the match is weak. The size of a clone is reported for some rows only, either as once, few or many, or as a class for expanded clones.

CDR3 length,clone size,D gene,J gene,V gene,CDR3 DNA,CDR3 protein
14,few,-,TRBJ2-5,TRBV5-1,TGCGCCAGCAGCTTGGGGTCAAATCAAGAGACCCAGTACTTC,CASSLGSNQETQYF
13,many,TRBD1,TRBJ1-1,TRBV5-1,TGCGCCAGCAGCCCGGGGACAGGGGGCGAAGCTTTCTTT,CASSPGTGGEAFF
13,many,-,TRBJ1-6,TRBV20-1,TGCAGTGCTCGACAGATTTTCAATTCACCCCTCCACTTT,CSARQIFNSPLHF
17,-,-,TRBJ2-3,TRBV7-9,TGTGCCAGCAGCGCGTCCGTCCCATTTGTGCTGTCAGATACGCAGTATTTT,CASSASVPFVLSDTQYF
12,many,-,TRBJ2-3,TRBV20-1,TGCAGTGTCAAGAGGGGCACAGATACGCAGTATTTT,CSVKRGTDTQYF
11,many,-,TRBJ1-3,TRBV20-1,TGCAGTTGGGACATCGGAAACACCATATATTTT,CSWDIGNTIYF
13,many,-,TRBJ2-1,TRBV21-1,TGTGCCAGCAGCAAAGCGCGAGCTGATGAGCAGTTCTTC,CASSKARADEQFF
15,few,-,TRBJ2-7,TRBV28,TGTGCCAGCAGTTTAGTGTCTCGACAGACCTACGAGCAGTACTTC,CASSLVSRQTYEQYF
15,-,TRBD1,TRBJ1-5,TRBV24-1,TGTGCCACCAGTGACACGACAGGGGGGAATCAGCCCCAGCATTTT,CATSDTTGGNQPQHF
16,many,-,TRBJ2-7,TRBV5-1,TGCGCCAGCAGCGTATTAGGCCTGGACCCCTCCTACGAGCAGTACTTC,CASSVLGLDPSYEQYF
14,many,-,TRBJ2-7,TRBV7-2,TGTGCCAGCAGCTTTAAGACATCCCCGGGAGAGCAGTACTTC,CASSFKTSPGEQYF
13,few,-,TRBJ2-3,TRBV11-3,TGTGCCAGCAGCTCAGGGGGGCCGAATACGCAGTATTTT,CASSSGGPNTQYF
14,many,-,TRBJ2-3,TRBV27,TGTGCCAGCACCTGGGGCCACTTAGGAGATACGCAGTATTTT,CASTWGHLGDTQYF
14,many,-,TRBJ2-1,TRBV20-1,TGCAGTGCTCCACCGAGGACAACCTACAATGAGCAGTTCTTC,CSAPPRTTYNEQFF
13,many,-,TRBJ1-1,TRBV27,TGTGCCAGCCGACTGGCGGCGAACACTGAAGCTTTCTTT,CASRLAANTEAFF
15,many,-,TRBJ1-5,TRBV7-2,TGTGCCAGCAGCTTACTGGACACCCACAATCAGCCCCAGCATTTT,CASSLLDTHNQPQHF
12,-,TRBD2,TRBJ2-7,TRBV29-1,TGCAGCGTTCTGACTAGCGTCTACGAGCAGTACTTC,CSVLTSVYEQYF
14,many,TRBD2,TRBJ2-7,TRBV7-2,TGTGCCAGCAGCTTAGACCCTAGCGGGAGGGAGCAGTACTTC,CASSLDPSGREQYF
13,many,-,TRBJ1-1,TRBV7-2,TGTGCCAGCAGCCCCGTAATTGCCGGCGAAGCTTTCTTT,CASSPVIAGEAFF
14,few,-,TRBJ2-7,TRBV5-1,TGCGCCAGCAGCTTACAGGCGAGCTCCTACGAGCAGTACTTC,CASSLQASSYEQYF
15,-,-,TRBJ1-2,TRBV7-7,TGTGCCAGCAGCCATCCCCTAAGCTGCTTCTATGGCTACACCTTC,CASSHPLSCFYGYTF
17,-,TRBD2,TRBJ2-1,TRBV7-9,TGTGCCAGCAGCTTAGGGGCACTAGCGGGAAACTACAATGAGCAGTTCTTC,CASSLGALAGNYNEQFF
12,few,-,TRBJ2-7,TRBV5-1,TGCGCCAGCAGCTTGGCCTACAACGAGCAGTACTTC,CASSLAYNEQYF
13,many,-,TRBJ2-7,TRBV12-3/TRBV12-4,TGTGCCAGCAGTACGGACGGCCACTACGAGCAGTACTTC,CASSTDGHYEQYF
11,many,-,TRBJ2-5,TRBV10-3,TGTGCCATCAGTCAGGGGGAGACCCAGTACTTC,CAISQGETQYF
14,many,TRBD2,TRBJ2-7,TRBV20-1,TGCAGTCCAACGCGGGGGACTAGAGTCAACGAGCAGTACTTC,CSPTRGTRVNEQYF
12,-,TRBD2,TRBJ2-2,TRBV7-9,TGTGCCAGCACGGGAGGGACCGGGGAGCTGTTTTTT,CASTGGTGELFF
16,-,TRBD2,TRBJ2-7,TRBV20-1,TGCAGTGCTAGAGATCTCCTAGCGGGAGTTCGAGACGAGCAGTACTTC,CSARDLLAGVRDEQYF
14,-,-,TRBJ2-6,TRBV29-1,TGCAGCGTTGAACGGGGATCCGGGGCCAACGTCCTGACTTTC,CSVERGSGANVLTF
15,few,-,TRBJ2-1,TRBV3-1,TGTGCCAGCAGCCAAGGAATATACGGGCGCGATGAGCAGTTCTTC,CASSQGIYGRDEQFF
15,many,-,TRBJ1-5,TRBV5-6,TGTGCCAGCAGCTCACACCTTAGGGGCAATCAGCCCCAGCATTTT,CASSSHLRGNQPQHF
12,-,-,TRBJ2-7,TRBV10-2,TGCGCCAGCAGTGCCTCCGCAGGCGAGCAGTACTTC,CASSASAGEQYF
14,many,-,TRBJ2-2,TRBV3-1,TGTGCCAGCAGCCAGGGATCTTCATTGGGGGAGCTGTTTTTT,CASSQGSSLGELFF
14,few,-,TRBJ2-1,TRBV5-4,TGTGCCAGCAGCCCTAACAGGGCGTGGAATGAGCAGTTCTTC,CASSPNRAWNEQFF
15,-,TRBD1,TRBJ2-7,TRBV20-1,TGCAGTGCGCCCGTCGGGACAGGGAACCCCTACGAGCAGTACTTC,CSAPVGTGNPYEQYF
15,-,-,TRBJ1-1,TRBV3-1,TGTGCCAGCTGCCAATGGGGAGAAATGAACACTGAAGCTTTCTTT,CASCQWGEMNTEAFF
19,-,-,TRBJ2-1,TRBV5-1,TGCGCCAGCAGCTTGGATTCTCGGCGAGCCCCAGGAGGACACAATGAGCAGTTCTTC,CASSLDSRRAPGGHNEQFF
14,many,-,TRBJ1-3,TRBV6-1,TGTGCCAGCAGAGACAGTTCCTCTGGAAACACCATATATTTT,CASRDSSSGNTIYF
13,few,-,TRBJ1-2,TRBV7-9,TGTGCCAGCAGCCCCGATGGAGAGTATGGCTACACCTTC,CASSPDGEYGYTF
13,many,-,TRBJ1-1,TRBV6-6,TGTGCCAGCAGTTTTCTCGTGAACACTGAAGCTTTCTTT,CASSFLVNTEAFF
16,many,TRBD2,TRBJ2-5,TRBV4-1,TGCGCCAGCAGCCAGCTAGCGGGGGGGAGTCAAGAGACCCAGTACTTC,CASSQLAGGSQETQYF